This T cell receptor beta chain was found in a study of beta chain features in type 1 diabetes. Trimming stripped 0 bases from V and 4 bases from J, with 10 bases between. CDR3 length equals 15 residues. Germline CDR1 SGHRS, CDR2 YFSETQ. The study reverse transcribed the entire isolated RNA, so it sequenced expressed TCRB transcripts. This table comes from immunoSEQ multiplex PCR, and its TCRdb copy is limited to in-frame clones, with some not included. The repertoire includes 120,000 to 150,000 clones, 8.5% to 12% of them detected once, and less than 1.5% sits in the top ten. A single heparinised blood sample, averaging about 120 mL, was obtained per donor. Based on CD45RO/CCR7/CD25/CD127/CD95/CD27, CD4+ regulatory, stem cell-like memory, naive and central memory cells were sorted. This clone was seen a handful of times. Its target is unknown. General observations from the study: Individuals with type 1 diabetes displayed fewer insertions and more deletions at VDJ junctions.

The sequence was collected from a man between 18 and 29 years old in good health. The sample taken for sequencing was naive CD4+ T cells from blood. V gene TRBV5-1 combines with J gene TRBJ2-2; no definite D call. The CDR3, as DNA: TGCGCCAGCAGCTTGGTAGGCCCGGGCACCGGGGAGCTGTTTTTT. As protein: CASSLVGPGTGELFF.